This T cell receptor (beta chain) was documented in a study of shared clonotypes between healthy human individuals. The table came from immunoSEQ multiplex PCR; TCRdb's copy has only in-frame clones and leaves some out. The sample has over a million clones; roughly 75% are singletons. The CDR3 spans 15 residues. Trimming shortened V by 5 bases and J by 1 base, and 12 bases separated the two germline ends. From germline, CDR1 is MNHEY and CDR2 SVGAGI. This clonotype originated in a man younger than 35 in good health. The sample taken for sequencing was memory CD4+ T cells sorted from blood. Subset given: CD45RA-negative fraction. The V call is TRBV6-5, the J call TRBJ1-5, with D possibly TRBD1 on 5 matching bases. Here the CDR3 DNA reads TGTGCCAGCAGTCCAGGGTTTAGAAGCAATCAGCCCCAGCATTTT. This translates into CASSPGFRSNQPQHF.